The 9 T cell receptor beta chains below were found in one sample sequenced in a study of CD8+CD57+ T cells in acquired aplastic anemia. Individuals selected for sequencing had exhibited CD8+CD57+ cell expansion on flow cytometry. Genomic DNA constituted the template upon which TCR beta VDJ and CDR3 profiling was performed. MiXCR, run by TCRdb on the reads, gives a single entry per CDR3 protein. Of approximately 150,000 distinct CDR3 sequences listed, roughly 50% are singletons. The sequenced sample was sorted CD4+, CD8+, or CD8+CD57+ T cells (not recorded which) from PBMCs. The receptors come from a human donor with aplastic anemia.

This clonotype was found many times. The chain combines TRBV6-1 with TRBJ2-7; unclear D gene. Germline loops: CDR1 MNHNS, CDR2 SASEGT. Trimming pared 4 bases from V and 3 bases from J, leaving 22 bases between. The CDR3 is made up of 17 amino acids. The CDR3 DNA sequence: TGTGCCAGCAGTGGTAGGATGCAAACAGAGCGCCTCTACGAGCAGTACTTC. It translates to CASSGRMQTERLYEQYF.

This clonotype was picked up many times. The J gene is TRBJ1-1, the V gene TRBV2; TRBD1 matches 9 bases. J lost 6 bases, V lost 3 bases, and 5 bases had no gene match. Per germline, CDR1 SNHLY and CDR2 FYNNEI. The CDR3 loop spans 14 amino acids. The CDR3 sequence: CASSDRTGDPEAFF. In DNA, the CDR3 is TGTGCCAGCAGTGACCGGACAGGGGACCCTGAAGCTTTCTTT.

On this clonotype itself: Germline and junction disagree at one end, which may indicate a read error. The V call is TRBV5-1, the J call TRBJ2-5; no firm D call. CDR1 is SGHRS and CDR2 is YFSETQ in the germline V gene. The CDR3 extends over 12 amino acids. CDR3 loop: CASSFDQETQYF. For the CDR3, the DNA is TGCGCCAGCAGCTTCGACCAGGAGACCCAGTACTTC.

A few counts support this clonotype. A single base separates this from a much larger clone, so it may be a read error. The chain links TRBV5-7 to TRBJ1-1; no firm D call. TRBV5-7 is an ORF for which the function is uncertain. The CDR3 is made up of 12 amino acids. The CDR3 protein is CAGSWKRDEAFF. CDR3 coding DNA: TGTGCCGGCAGCTGGAAGAGGGATGAAGCTTTCTTT.

This chain connects TRBV11-2 to TRBJ2-7; D possibly corresponds to TRBD1 (5 bases). CDR1 and CDR2 (germline): SGHAT, FQNNGV. V lost 0 bases to trimming and J lost 3 bases, with 12 bases between them. The CDR3 runs to 15 residues. In nucleotides, the CDR3 is TGTGCCAGCAGCTTAGAAGGGGCAGGGTACTACGAGCAGTACGTC. Translated: CASSLEGAGYYEQYV.

The J gene is TRBJ2-5, the V gene TRBV9, with D perhaps assigned TRBD1 or TRBD2 (5 bases each). The CDR3 sequence is 15 residues long. Germline CDR1 SGDLS, CDR2 YYNGEE. Trimming stripped 4 bases from V and 9 bases from J, with 22 bases between. CDR3 coding DNA: TGTGCCAGCAGCCGAGGGGTGAGGCAGGGAGTGGCCCAGTACTTC. Amino acids: CASSRGVRQGVAQYF. Together with reference TRBV9 and TRBJ2-5, the CDR3 gives the full variable domain: DSGVTQTPKHLITATGQRVTLRCSPRSGDLSVYWYQQSLDQGLQFLIQYYNGEERAKGNILERFSAQQFPDLHSELNLSSLELGDSALYFCASSRGVRQGVAQYFGPGTRLLVL.

This clonotype was counted at least ten times. V is TRBV7-8 and J is TRBJ1-2, with 7 bases matching TRBD1. Germline V gene sequence: CDR1 SGHVS, CDR2 FQNEAQ. V lost 5 bases and J lost 4; bases outside the gene matches: 7. The CDR3 has 14 amino acids. The CDR3 is CASSRGTASYGYTF. Here the CDR3 DNA reads TGTGCCAGCAGCAGAGGGACAGCCTCCTATGGCTACACCTTC.

This sequence joins TRBV10-3 and TRBJ1-4; 7 bases are shared with TRBD1. This CDR3 is 14 amino acids long. CDR1 and CDR2 (germline): ENHRY, SYGVKD. After removal of 6 bases from V and 7 bases from J, the junction contained 8 bases not matched to a gene. Here the CDR3 reads CAIRSTGNGEKLFF. The DNA of the CDR3 is TGTGCCATCAGGTCGACAGGGAACGGTGAAAAACTGTTTTTT.

Worth noting for this clonotype: The junction departs from germline at one end; a sequencing error may be responsible. This chain connects TRBV7-2 to TRBJ2-1, with 7 positions matching TRBD2. The CDR3 runs to 21 residues. From germline, CDR1 is SGHTA and CDR2 FQGNSA. The CDR3 region is CASSQVVGGGRAGANDNEQFF. CDR3 DNA sequence: TGCGCCAGCAGCCAAGTAGTGGGGGGGGGTCGTGCGGGAGCAAACGACAATGAGCAGTTCTTC.